Listed below are T cell receptor beta chains from one sample, sequenced in a study of post-analysis software for immune sequencing data. TCRdb analysed the PCR reads with MiXCR anew, one entry per CDR3 protein. This sample yields a few hundred thousand distinct CDR3 sequences, of which about 39% are seen a single time; roughly 8.2% belongs to the top ten. The sample was blood. The origin of the receptors is a girl aged 2-10 years with multiple sclerosis. Each CDR3 is given with its conserved first and last residue. D genes are given only for firm matches. The size entry is marked missing in some rows and otherwise reads once, few, many or a size class.

j_call	d_call	clone_size	v_call	cdr3_nt	cdr3_aa
TRBJ2-5	TRBD2	.	TRBV27	TGTGCCAGCGCCTCCGCCAGACTAGCGGGGAGAGAGACCCAGTACTTC	CASASARLAGRETQYF
TRBJ2-2	.	.	TRBV5-1	TGCGCCAGCAGCTTGGGCCCGGGGGGCCGATATGCCGGGGAGCTGTTTTTT	CASSLGPGGRYAGELFF
TRBJ2-1	.	.	TRBV7-9	TGTGCCAGCAGCCCATGGACACTGGAAGACGAGTTCTTC	CASSPWTLEDEFF
TRBJ2-4	.	few	TRBV29-1	TGCAGCGCCACAGGACCCCAAAACATTCAGTACTTC	CSATGPQNIQYF
TRBJ1-1	TRBD1	.	TRBV29-1	TGCAGCGTTGGGACAGGGAACACTGAAGCTTTCTTT	CSVGTGNTEAFF
TRBJ1-5	.	.	TRBV5-1	TGCGCCAGCAGCTTGGGGGCAGGGAACCAGCCCCAGCATTTT	CASSLGAGNQPQHF
TRBJ1-2	.	.	TRBV20-1	TGCAGCCACAGGGTGGTCTATGGCTACACCTTC	CSHRVVYGYTF
TRBJ1-2	.	few	TRBV2	TGTGCCACCTTTACCCGGTTGGGGGGCTCTAACTATGGCTACACCTTC	CATFTRLGGSNYGYTF
TRBJ1-3	.	.	TRBV28	TGTGCCAGCAGTTCTGCCCTCGGAGGAAACACCATATATTTT	CASSSALGGNTIYF
TRBJ1-5	.	few	TRBV9	TGTGCCAGCAGCGTAGACGGGAGTACTCAGCGGCCCCAGCATTTT	CASSVDGSTQRPQHF
TRBJ1-2	.	.	TRBV20-1	TGCAGTGTTAAGGGGGGGTACTATGGCTACACCTTC	CSVKGGYYGYTF
TRBJ2-6	TRBD2	few	TRBV12-3/TRBV12-4	TGTGCCAGCAGGGGGACTAGCTCGTACGTCCTGACTTTC	CASRGTSSYVLTF
TRBJ2-7	.	few	TRBV29-1	TGCAGCGTTCTCCGGGCCCTTGATTCCGAGCAGTACTTC	CSVLRALDSEQYF
TRBJ2-3	.	once	TRBV6-1	TGCGCCAGCAGCAAAGGGTTGGATAGATCCACAGATACGCAGTATTTT	CASSKGLDRSTDTQYF
TRBJ2-1	.	few	TRBV12-3/TRBV12-4	TGTGCCAGCGGGTTGGCGTACAATGAGCAGTTCTTC	CASGLAYNEQFF
TRBJ1-5	.	.	TRBV2	TGTGCCAGCAGTGATAAACTAGAAACCCAGCCCCAGCATTTT	CASSDKLETQPQHF
TRBJ2-3	.	.	TRBV7-9	TGTGCCAGCAGCTTGGGCGCCGCGACCACAGATACGCAGTATTTT	CASSLGAATTDTQYF
TRBJ2-7	.	.	TRBV20-1	TGCAGTGCTAGAGATCTATCCAGAAGGAATGAGCAGTACTTC	CSARDLSRRNEQYF
TRBJ2-1	.	few	TRBV11-1	TGTGCCAGCAGCTTCCCACGACTCTCCTACAATGAGCAGTTCTTC	CASSFPRLSYNEQFF
TRBJ2-7	.	.	TRBV20-1	TGCAGTGCTAGGGGTACATCCTACGAGCAGTACTTC	CSARGTSYEQYF
TRBJ1-5	.	few	TRBV28	TGTGCCAGCAGTTTTACCCACAGGGGCAATCAGCCCCAGCATTTT	CASSFTHRGNQPQHF
TRBJ1-2	TRBD1	.	TRBV20-1	TGCAGTGCTAGAGTGGACGGGACAGGGGGACACTATGGCTACACCTTC	CSARVDGTGGHYGYTF
TRBJ1-2	TRBD1	.	TRBV11-2	TGTGCCAGCAGCTATGGGACAGGCTGGGGAGGCTACACCTTC	CASSYGTGWGGYTF
TRBJ2-7	.	few	TRBV27	TGTGCCAGCAGCAATGAGGGCGACCTAAGCTCCTACGAGCAGTACTTC	CASSNEGDLSSYEQYF
TRBJ1-2	.	.	TRBV7-3	TGTGCCAGCAGCGGGGCAGAGGGTGGGCTTTATGGCTACACCTTC	CASSGAEGGLYGYTF
TRBJ2-1	TRBD2	.	TRBV11-2	TGTGCCAGCAGCTCACCTAGCGGGGGATCCTACAATGAGCAGTTCTTC	CASSSPSGGSYNEQFF
TRBJ2-1	.	.	TRBV15	TGTGCCACCAGCAGACCTGGTTTGCAGTTCTTC	CATSRPGLQFF
TRBJ1-2	.	many	TRBV29-1	TGCAGCGTTGAAGCGGCGGGGTTCTATGGCTACACCTTC	CSVEAAGFYGYTF
TRBJ2-1	TRBD2	.	TRBV14	TGTGCCAGCAGCTCTCCGGGACTAATTCTGAGTGAGCAGTTCTTC	CASSSPGLILSEQFF
TRBJ2-3	TRBD1	once	TRBV20-1	TGCAGTGCTCATACAGGGACAGATGCGCAGTATTTT	CSAHTGTDAQYF
TRBJ2-1	TRBD2	once	TRBV7-2	TGTGCCAGCAGCACCACCCTCGGACTAGCGGGACCCTACAATGAGCAGTTCTTC	CASSTTLGLAGPYNEQFF
TRBJ2-3	.	.	TRBV28	TGTGCCAGCAGTCATTACAGGTTTGGCGGCTCGGATACGCAGTATTTT	CASSHYRFGGSDTQYF
TRBJ2-3	TRBD2	.	TRBV11-2	TGTGCCAGCAGCTCCCGTCTCGCGGGGGAAGGGGATACGCAGTATTTT	CASSSRLAGEGDTQYF
TRBJ2-1	.	few	TRBV7-3	TGTGCCAGCAGCTTAATAGGGGGCAATGAGCAGTTCTTC	CASSLIGGNEQFF
TRBJ2-1	TRBD1	few	TRBV29-1	TGCAGCGTTGAGCGGGACAGGAGCGTCCTAGAGCAGTTCTTC	CSVERDRSVLEQFF
TRBJ1-2	.	.	TRBV7-9	TGTGCCAGCAGCCCCCGGGACCCGAGGAACTATGGCTACACCTTC	CASSPRDPRNYGYTF
TRBJ2-5	.	few	TRBV3-1	TGTGCCAGCAGCCACAGGACAGCCCAAGAGACCCAGTACTTC	CASSHRTAQETQYF
TRBJ1-2	.	once	TRBV3-1	TGTGCCAGCAGCCAAGCGGGGAAAGTTCGAAGCCCTAACTATGGCTACACCTTC	CASSQAGKVRSPNYGYTF
TRBJ2-3	TRBD2	.	TRBV7-2	TGTGCCAGCAGCCAAACTAGCGGGACCAGCACAGATACGCAGTATTTT	CASSQTSGTSTDTQYF
TRBJ2-2	.	.	TRBV7-7	TGTGCCAGCAGCCCAGGGGAGAACACCGGGGAGCTGTTTTTT	CASSPGENTGELFF
TRBJ2-7	.	.	TRBV28	TGTGCCAGCAGTGCCCTCCAATACCTCTACGAGCAGTACTTC	CASSALQYLYEQYF
TRBJ2-1	TRBD2	medium-sized	TRBV5-1	TGCGCCAGCAGCTGGACCCCGGGAGGGCGCAATGAGCAGTTCTTC	CASSWTPGGRNEQFF
TRBJ1-2	.	few	TRBV20-1	TGCAGTGCCTCAGGGTGGGGTGGCTACACCTTC	CSASGWGGYTF
TRBJ2-6	TRBD1	.	TRBV5-1	TGCGCCAGCAGCCCCATGACAGGGAGCTCTGGGGCCAACGTCCGGACTTTC	CASSPMTGSSGANVRTF
TRBJ1-2	.	.	TRBV5-1	TGCGCCAGCAGCTTGGCCCCCCAAACGGGGGGCTACACCTTC	CASSLAPQTGGYTF
TRBJ2-5	TRBD2	.	TRBV5-1	TGCGCCAGCAGCATAGGGACTATTCAAGAGACCCAGTACTTC	CASSIGTIQETQYF
TRBJ2-7	.	.	TRBV29-1	TGCAGCGTTACTTTGCGGCTTTCCTACGAGCAGTACTTC	CSVTLRLSYEQYF
TRBJ2-3	.	.	TRBV7-2	TGTGCCAGCAGCCTAACGTACCAGAGCACAGATACGCAGTATTTT	CASSLTYQSTDTQYF
TRBJ2-5	.	few	TRBV9	TGTGCCAGCAGCGCCGGACAACAAGAGACCCAGTACTTC	CASSAGQQETQYF
TRBJ2-7	TRBD1	once	TRBV7-9	TGTGCCAGCAGCCGACAACCGGGACAGGGGGCTAGCGGGAGATACGAGCAGTACTTC	CASSRQPGQGASGRYEQYF
TRBJ1-1	.	once	TRBV7-2	TGTGCCAGCAGCTTATTGGGGACTTGGTGGGCTTTCTTT	CASSLLGTWWAFF
TRBJ2-6	.	.	TRBV6-1	TGTGCCAGCAGTGAGCTCGGGGCCAACGTCCTGACTTTC	CASSELGANVLTF
TRBJ2-3	.	.	TRBV7-8	TGTGCCAGCAGCTTGTTACTAAGCCCAAGTACGCAGTATTTT	CASSLLLSPSTQYF
TRBJ2-1	TRBD2	few	TRBV15	TGTGCCACCAGCAGAGATCTGAGCGGGGGGGATACCTCCTACAATGAGCAGTTCTTC	CATSRDLSGGDTSYNEQFF
TRBJ1-1	.	.	TRBV7-9	TGTGCCAGCAGTGGGGGCATGAACACTGAAGCTTTCTTT	CASSGGMNTEAFF
TRBJ1-1	TRBD1	.	TRBV20-1	TGCAGTGCGAAGAGACAGGGTTGGAACACTGAAGCTTTCTTT	CSAKRQGWNTEAFF
TRBJ2-5	.	.	TRBV24-1	TGTGCCACCAGTGCTGAGAGAGGGACGAGAGGAGAGACCCAGTACTTC	CATSAERGTRGETQYF